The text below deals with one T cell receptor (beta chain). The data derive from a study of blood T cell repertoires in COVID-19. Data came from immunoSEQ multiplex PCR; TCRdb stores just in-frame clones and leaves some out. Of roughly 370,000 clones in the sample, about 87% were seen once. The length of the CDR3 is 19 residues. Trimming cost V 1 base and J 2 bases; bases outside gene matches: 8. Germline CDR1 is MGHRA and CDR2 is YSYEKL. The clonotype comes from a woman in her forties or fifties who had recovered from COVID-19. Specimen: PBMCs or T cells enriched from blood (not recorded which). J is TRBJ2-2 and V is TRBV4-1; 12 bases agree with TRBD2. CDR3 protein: CASSQVSSGLAGNTGELFF. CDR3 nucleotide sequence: TGCGCCAGCAGCCAAGTTTCATCCGGACTAGCGGGAAACACCGGGGAGCTGTTTTTT.